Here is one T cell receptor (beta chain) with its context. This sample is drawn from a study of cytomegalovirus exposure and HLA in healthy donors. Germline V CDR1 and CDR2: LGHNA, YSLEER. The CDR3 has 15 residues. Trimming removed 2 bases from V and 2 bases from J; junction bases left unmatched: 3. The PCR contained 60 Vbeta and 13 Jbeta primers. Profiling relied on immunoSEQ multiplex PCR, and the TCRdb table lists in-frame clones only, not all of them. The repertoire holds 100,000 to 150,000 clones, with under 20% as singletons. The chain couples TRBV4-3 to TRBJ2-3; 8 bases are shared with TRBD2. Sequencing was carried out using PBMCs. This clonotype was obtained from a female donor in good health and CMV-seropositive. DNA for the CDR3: TGCGCCAGCAGCCAATATAGCGGGAACACAGATACGCAGTATTTT. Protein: CASSQYSGNTDTQYF.